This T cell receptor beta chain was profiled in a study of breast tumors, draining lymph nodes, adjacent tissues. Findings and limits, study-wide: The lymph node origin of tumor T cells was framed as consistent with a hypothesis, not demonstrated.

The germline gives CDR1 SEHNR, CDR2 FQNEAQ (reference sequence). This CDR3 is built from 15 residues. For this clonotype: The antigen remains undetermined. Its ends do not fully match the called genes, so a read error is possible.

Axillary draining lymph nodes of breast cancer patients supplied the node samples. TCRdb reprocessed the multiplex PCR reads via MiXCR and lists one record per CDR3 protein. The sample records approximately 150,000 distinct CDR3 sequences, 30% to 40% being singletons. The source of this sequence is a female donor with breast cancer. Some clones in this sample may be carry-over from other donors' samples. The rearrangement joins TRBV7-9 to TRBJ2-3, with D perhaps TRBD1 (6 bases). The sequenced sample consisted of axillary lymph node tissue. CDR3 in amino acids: CASSLSDGDTDTQYF. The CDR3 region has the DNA TGTGCCAGCAGCTTAAGTGACGGGGACACAGATACGCAGTACTTT. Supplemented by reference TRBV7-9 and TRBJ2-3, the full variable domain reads DTGVSQNPRHKITKRGQNVTFRCDPISEHNRLYWYRQTLGQGPEFLTYFQNEAQLEKSRLLSDRFSAERPKGSFSTLEIQRTEQGDSAMYLCASSLSDGDTDTQYFGPGTRLTVL.